This T cell receptor (beta chain) was observed in a study of cytomegalovirus exposure and HLA in healthy donors. Germline CDR1 reads SGHNT; CDR2 reads YYREEE (reference sequence). Germline trimming cut 3 bases from V and 4 bases from J; bases unmatched to any gene: 6. This CDR3 has 16 amino acids. On this clone itself: Its antigen is undetermined.

PCR primers comprised 60 Vbeta and 13 Jbeta primers. Method: immunoSEQ multiplex PCR; TCRdb's copy keeps in-frame clones and lacks some. The sample contains over 50,000 clones, more than 70% of which appear only once. Findings and limits, study-wide: Reportedly, cytomegalovirus status was diagnosed with high sensitivity and specificity.

The specimen sequenced was PBMCs. The rearrangement links TRBV5-4 to TRBJ2-1; TRBD2 aligns across 11 bases. This clonotype was obtained from a man aged 30 to 45 in good health and CMV-seropositive. DNA of the CDR3: TGTGCCAGCAGCTCAGAGCTAGCGGGAGGATACAATGAGCAGTTCTTC. Translation gives CASSSELAGGYNEQFF.